This T cell receptor (beta chain) was found in a study of cytomegalovirus exposure and HLA in healthy donors. This clone was observed a handful of times. The CDR3 runs 17 residues. Germline lookup yields CDR1 SEHNR and CDR2 FQNEAQ (reference sequence). The V and J ends lost 4 bases and 8 bases respectively, with 21 bases between them. The donors were members of the validation cohort comprising approximately 110 subjects, separate from the roughly 640-subject first cohort. The data were produced by immunoSEQ multiplex PCR, yet TCRdb's version contains in-frame clones alone and is incomplete. The sample has over 110,000 clones; roughly 90% are singletons.

Material for sequencing was PBMCs. This TCR derives from a man between 18 and 35 years old in good health and CMV-seronegative. The gene calls are TRBV7-9 and TRBJ1-6; tentatively, D is TRBD1 (6 bases). The DNA for the CDR3 is TGTGCCAGCAGCTCGATACAGGGACCCCGGGCAGATTCACCCCTCCACTTT. It is translated as CASSSIQGPRADSPLHF.